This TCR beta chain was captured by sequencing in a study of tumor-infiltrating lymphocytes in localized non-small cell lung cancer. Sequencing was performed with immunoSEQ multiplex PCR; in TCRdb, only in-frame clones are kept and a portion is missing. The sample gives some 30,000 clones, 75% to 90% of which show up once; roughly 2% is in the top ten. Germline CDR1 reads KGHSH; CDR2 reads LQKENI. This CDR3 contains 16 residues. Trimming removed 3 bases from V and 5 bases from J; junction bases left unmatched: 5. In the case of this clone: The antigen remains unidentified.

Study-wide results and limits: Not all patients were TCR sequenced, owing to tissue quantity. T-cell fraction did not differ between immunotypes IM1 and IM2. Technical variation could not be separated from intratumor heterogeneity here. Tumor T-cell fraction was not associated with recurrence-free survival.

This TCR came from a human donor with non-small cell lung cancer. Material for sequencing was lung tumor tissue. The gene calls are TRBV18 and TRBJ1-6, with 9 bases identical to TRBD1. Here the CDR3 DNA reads TGTGCCAGCTCACCCGAGGGACAGGGAAATAATTCACCCCTCCACTTT. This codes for CASSPEGQGNNSPLHF.